This is a list of T cell receptor beta chains from one sample in a study of OX40 agonist ivuxolimab in advanced cancers. Data came from immunoSEQ multiplex PCR; TCRdb stores just in-frame clones and leaves some out. The table shows tens of thousands of clones, with roughly 90% occurring only once. The sample consisted of CD4+ or CD8+ T cells sorted from blood, taken in a trial of the OX40 agonist ivuxolimab. These receptors all come from an adult with an advanced solid tumor such as melanoma, head and neck, liver or kidney cancer. Each CDR3 is given with its conserved first and last residue. Fields, in order: clone size, J gene, V gene, D gene, CDR3 protein, CDR3 DNA. The D gene is left open where the match is weak. The listing skips clone size in some rows; elsewhere it reads once, few, many or a size class.

>.|TRBJ1-1|TRBV6-5|.
CASSQTRNTEAFF
TGTGCCAGCAGCCAAACACGGAACACTGAAGCTTTCTTT
>.|TRBJ2-3|TRBV7-2|TRBD2
CASSLYSGRAGDTQYF
TGTGCCAGCAGCTTATACAGCGGGAGGGCCGGAGATACGCAGTATTTT
>.|TRBJ2-1|TRBV11-2|.
CASSLGPSPNEQFF
TGTGCCAGCAGCTTAGGCCCTAGTCCCAATGAGCAGTTCTTC
>.|TRBJ1-1|TRBV7-3|.
CASSSRSVRDTEAFF
TGTGCCAGCAGCTCACGGTCCGTCCGTGACACTGAAGCTTTCTTT
>.|TRBJ1-5|TRBV7-8|.
CASSIVAQRPQHF
TGTGCCAGCAGCATAGTCGCACAAAGGCCCCAGCATTTT
>.|TRBJ1-1|TRBV11-2|TRBD1
CASSLWQGDTEAFF
TGTGCCAGCAGCTTATGGCAGGGGGACACTGAAGCTTTCTTT
>.|TRBJ2-7|TRBV27|TRBD1
CASSLGPGTGFYEQYF
TGTGCCAGCAGTTTAGGGCCCGGGACAGGGTTCTACGAGCAGTACTTC
>.|TRBJ2-3|TRBV16|.
CAGSQVPASTDTQYF
TGTGCCGGCAGCCAAGTCCCTGCCAGCACAGATACGCAGTATTTT
>.|TRBJ2-7|TRBV28|TRBD1
CASTRSTGVGYEQYF
TGTGCCAGCACGCGATCAACAGGGGTCGGCTACGAGCAGTACTTC
>.|TRBJ2-5|TRBV27|.
CASSHTSRGETQYF
TGTGCCAGCAGTCATACTAGCAGGGGAGAGACCCAGTACTTC
>.|TRBJ2-1|TRBV7-9|.
CASSLGGYSSYNEQFF
TGTGCCAGCAGCTTAGGGGGATATAGCTCCTACAATGAGCAGTTCTTC
>few|TRBJ2-1|TRBV5-1|TRBD2
CASSLEASGSSYNEQFF
TGCGCCAGCAGTCTGGAGGCTAGCGGGAGCTCCTACAATGAGCAGTTCTTC
>.|TRBJ2-7|TRBV29-1|TRBD2
CSVTGGPYEQYF
TGCAGCGTGACGGGAGGGCCGTACGAGCAGTACTTC
>.|TRBJ1-5|TRBV4-1|.
CASSRGSRDNQPQHF
TGCGCCAGCAGCCGGGGGTCGAGGGACAATCAGCCCCAGCATTTT
>.|TRBJ2-3|TRBV19|TRBD2
CASNWAGLAGDGTQYF
TGTGCCAGTAACTGGGCCGGACTAGCGGGAGACGGTACGCAGTATTTT
>.|TRBJ1-1|TRBV2|.
CASSGVGRSTEAFF
TGTGCCAGCAGTGGAGTGGGACGGTCCACTGAAGCTTTCTTT
>.|TRBJ1-2|TRBV9|.
CASSTGGGRWYGYTF
TGTGCCAGCAGCACAGGCGGGGGGCGATGGTATGGCTACACCTTC
>once|TRBJ2-3|TRBV19|.
CASSQRFTDTQYF
TGTGCCAGTAGTCAGAGGTTCACAGATACGCAGTATTTT
>.|TRBJ2-7|TRBV4-1|.
CASSPGTSNYEQYF
TGCGCCAGCAGCCCCGGGACCTCCAACTACGAGCAGTACTTC
>.|TRBJ1-1|TRBV6-5|.
CASSQGGTEAFF
TGTGCCAGCAGTCAAGGGGGCACTGAAGCTTTCTTT
>.|TRBJ1-2|TRBV6-5|.
CASSYSPGGYGYTF
TGTGCCAGCAGTTACTCTCCGGGGGGTTATGGCTACACCTTC
>.|TRBJ1-5|TRBV7-9|.
CASSLGNQPQHF
TGTGCCAGCAGCTTAGGGAATCAGCCCCAGCATTTT
>.|TRBJ1-1|TRBV28|.
CASSLEATEAFF
TGTGCCAGCAGCTTAGAAGCCACTGAAGCTTTCTTT
>.|TRBJ1-1|TRBV10-3|.
CAISESNTEAFF
TGTGCCATCAGTGAGTCGAACACTGAAGCTTTCTTT
>.|TRBJ2-1|TRBV27|TRBD2
CASSFRTSGLNEQFF
TGTGCCAGCAGTTTCCGGACTAGCGGGCTCAATGAGCAGTTCTTC
>.|TRBJ2-3|TRBV6-4|TRBD2
CASSLAGDETDTQYF
TGTGCCAGCAGCCTAGCGGGAGACGAAACAGATACGCAGTATTTT
>.|TRBJ2-7|TRBV29-1|.
CSVAEGEGSFYYEQYF
TGCAGCGTTGCTGAAGGGGAAGGTTCCTTTTACTACGAGCAGTACTTC
>.|TRBJ1-6|TRBV18|.
CASSLKAQEYNSPLHF
TGTGCCAGCTCCCTTAAGGCACAGGAGTATAATTCACCCCTCCACTTT
>.|TRBJ1-5|TRBV7-8|.
CASSSEVGDQPQHF
TGTGCCAGCAGCTCCGAGGTAGGCGATCAGCCCCAGCATTTT
>.|TRBJ1-2|TRBV4-1|.
CASSLTKQQGNYGYTF
TGCGCCAGCAGCCTAACAAAACAACAGGGAAACTATGGCTACACCTTC
>.|TRBJ2-6|TRBV19|.
CASSKLSPSSGANVLTF
TGTGCCAGTAGTAAATTGAGCCCGAGCTCTGGGGCCAACGTCCTGACTTTC
>.|TRBJ1-2|TRBV18|.
CATQPPVSSSFFPANYGYTF
TGTGCCACCCAACCACCAGTCAGCAGCTCCTTCTTTCCAGCTAACTATGGCTACACCTTC
>.|TRBJ2-1|TRBV19|.
CASWSASSLENEQFF
TGTGCCAGTTGGTCCGCGTCCTCCCTGGAGAATGAGCAGTTCTTC
>.|TRBJ1-4|TRBV7-9|.
CASSSNWEPNEKLFF
TGTGCCAGCAGCAGCAACTGGGAGCCTAATGAAAAACTGTTTTTT
>.|TRBJ1-1|TRBV29-1|.
CSVPQGMEAFF
TGCAGCGTTCCCCAGGGGATGGAGGCTTTCTTT
>few|TRBJ1-2|TRBV19|.
CASSMAAGGYGYTF
TGTGCCAGTAGTATGGCAGCCGGGGGGTATGGCTACACCTTC
>.|TRBJ2-7|TRBV11-2|TRBD1
CASSLTPTSGQGDEQYF
TGTGCCAGCAGCCTAACTCCTACTTCGGGACAGGGGGACGAGCAGTACTTC
>.|TRBJ2-2|TRBV11-3|.
CASSHNSQHLPGELFF
TGTGCCAGCAGCCATAATTCCCAGCACCTCCCCGGGGAGCTGTTTTTT
>.|TRBJ1-2|TRBV7-9|.
CATIYGYTF
TGTGCCACTATCTATGGCTACACCTTC
>.|TRBJ1-3|TRBV28|.
CASRGLRSSGNTIYF
TGTGCCAGCAGGGGTTTGAGGAGCTCTGGAAACACCATATATTTT
>.|TRBJ2-2|TRBV7-9|.
CASSLMNTGELFF
TGTGCCAGCAGCCTAATGAACACCGGGGAGCTGTTTTTT
>.|TRBJ2-3|TRBV11-2|TRBD2
CASSRVGLAGPGVYF
TGTGCCAGCAGCCGGGTAGGGCTAGCGGGTCCTGGAGTGTATTTT
>.|TRBJ1-1|TRBV7-2|.
CASPRHRNTEAFF
TGTGCCAGCCCCCGTCATAGGAACACTGAAGCTTTCTTT
>.|TRBJ1-1|TRBV7-9|TRBD1
CASSFPRPRDRETEAFF
TGTGCCAGCAGCTTTCCCCGCCCTCGGGACAGGGAGACCGAAGCTTTCTTT
>.|TRBJ2-1|TRBV19|TRBD2
CASSLSGLWGNEQFF
TGTGCCAGTAGTCTTTCGGGACTATGGGGGAATGAGCAGTTCTTC
>.|TRBJ2-2|TRBV19|TRBD1
CASETGGADTGELFF
TGTGCCAGCGAGACAGGGGGCGCCGACACCGGGGAGCTGTTTTTT
>.|TRBJ2-7|TRBV5-1|.
CASRVGRAYTYEQYF
TGCGCCAGCAGGGTAGGCAGAGCATATACCTACGAGCAGTACTTC
>.|TRBJ2-1|TRBV7-9|.
CASISWDNEQFF
TGTGCCAGCATATCTTGGGATAATGAGCAGTTCTTC
>.|TRBJ2-7|TRBV5-1|TRBD2
CASSLVLAEEQYF
TGCGCCAGCAGCTTGGTACTAGCGGAAGAGCAGTACTTC
>.|TRBJ1-2|TRBV5-5|.
CASSSDYGYTF
TGTGCCAGCAGCTCGGACTATGGCTACACCTTC
>.|TRBJ1-5|TRBV4-2|.
CASSQDGSVYQPQHF
TGTGCCAGCAGCCAAGACGGGTCTGTTTATCAGCCCCAGCATTTT
>.|TRBJ1-2|TRBV6-5|.
CASSALDYGYTF
TGTGCCAGCAGTGCGTTGGACTATGGCTACACCTTC
>.|TRBJ2-1|TRBV9|.
CASSVGGRADEQFF
TGTGCCAGCAGCGTAGGGGGTCGGGCGGATGAGCAGTTCTTC
>.|TRBJ2-1|TRBV4-3|TRBD2
CASSQDTSAYNEQFF
TGCGCCAGCAGCCAAGATACTAGCGCCTACAATGAGCAGTTCTTC
>.|TRBJ2-2|TRBV7-4|TRBD2
CASSQEASSSGRASGTGELFF
TGTGCCAGCAGCCAAGAGGCGAGTAGTAGCGGGAGGGCCTCAGGTACCGGGGAGCTGTTTTTT
>.|TRBJ1-3|TRBV9|.
CASSAPASGNTIYF
TGTGCCAGCAGCGCACCGGCGTCTGGAAACACCATATATTTT
>.|TRBJ2-7|TRBV28|.
CASSLYRAGITNEQYF
TGTGCCAGCAGTTTATATCGGGCAGGGATAACCAACGAGCAGTACTTC
>once|TRBJ1-1|TRBV28|.
CASTKGGFTEAFF
TGTGCCAGCACCAAAGGGGGGTTCACTGAAGCTTTCTTT
>once|TRBJ2-1|TRBV10-2|TRBD2
CASSEAGTSVYNEQFF
TGCGCCAGCAGTGAGGCCGGGACTAGCGTATACAATGAGCAGTTCTTC